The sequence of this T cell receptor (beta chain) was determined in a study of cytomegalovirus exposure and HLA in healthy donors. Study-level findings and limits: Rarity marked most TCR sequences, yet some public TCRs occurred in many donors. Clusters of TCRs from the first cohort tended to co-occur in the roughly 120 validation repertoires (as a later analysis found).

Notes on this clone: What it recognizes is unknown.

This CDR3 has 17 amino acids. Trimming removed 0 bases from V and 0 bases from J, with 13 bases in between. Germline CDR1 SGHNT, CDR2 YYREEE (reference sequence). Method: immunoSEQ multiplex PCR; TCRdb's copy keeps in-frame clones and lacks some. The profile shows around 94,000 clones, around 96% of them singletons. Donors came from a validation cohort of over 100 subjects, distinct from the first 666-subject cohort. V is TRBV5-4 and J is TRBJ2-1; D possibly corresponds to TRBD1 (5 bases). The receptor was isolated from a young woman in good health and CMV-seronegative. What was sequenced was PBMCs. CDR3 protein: CASSLVMGRYSYNEQFF. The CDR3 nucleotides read TGTGCCAGCAGCTTGGTTATGGGGCGCTACTCCTACAATGAGCAGTTCTTC. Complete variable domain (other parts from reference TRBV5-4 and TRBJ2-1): ETGVTQSPTHLIKTRGQQVTLRCSSQSGHNTVSWYQQALGQGPQFIFQYYREEENGRGNFPPRFSGLQFPNYSSELNVNALELDDSALYLCASSLVMGRYSYNEQFFGPGTRLTVL.